These 15 T cell receptor beta chains were sequenced from one sample in a study of cytomegalovirus exposure and HLA in healthy donors. The PCR had 60 Vbeta and 13 Jbeta primers. TCRdb's table, derived via immunoSEQ multiplex PCR, lists solely in-frame clones and lacks some. This repertoire shows 100,000 to 120,000 clones, about three quarters found once; its top ten account for around 2.9%. The specimen sequenced was PBMCs. These receptors all come from a woman aged 60-75 years in good health and CMV-seropositive.

This chain connects TRBV27 to TRBJ2-7; a weak D match, TRBD1 (5 bases). CDR1 and CDR2 from the germline V gene are MNHEY and SMNVEV (reference sequence). Trimming took off 3 bases at V and 3 bases at J, with 12 bases between the two ends. There are 14 residues in the CDR3. CDR3 nucleotides: TGTGCCAGCAGTTTGCAGGGTATGAACTACGAGCAGTACTTC. Encoded protein: CASSLQGMNYEQYF.

DNA of the CDR3: TGTGCCAGTAGCCGGGACAGGGGCTACGAGCAGTACTTC. This encodes CASSRDRGYEQYF. J is TRBJ2-7 and V is TRBV19; 10 nucleotides agree with TRBD1. Germline lookup yields CDR1 LNHDA and CDR2 SQIVND (reference sequence). The CDR3 extends over 13 amino acids. Trimming at V came to 6 bases and at J to 3 bases, leaving 2 bases not matched to a gene. The variable domain in full, completed from reference TRBV19 and TRBJ2-7, reads DGGITQSPKYLFRKEGQNVTLSCEQNLNHDAMYWYRQDPGQGLRLIYYSQIVNDFQKGDIAEGYSVSREKKESFPLTVTSAQKNPTAFYLCASSRDRGYEQYFGPGTRLTVT.

This chain connects TRBV6-1 to TRBJ2-7; 9 bases align to TRBD2. Losses at the gene ends were 1 base for V and 12 bases for J; bases not matched to a gene: 13. Per the germline V gene, CDR1 is MNHNS and CDR2 is SASEGT. The CDR3 is 15 amino acids. CDR3 amino acids: CASSEGAERLAALYF. The DNA for the CDR3 is TGTGCCAGCAGTGAAGGTGCAGAAAGACTAGCGGCCTTGTACTTC.

V gene TRBV6-5 combines with J gene TRBJ1-1; possible D gene TRBD1, 5 bases. V was trimmed by 7 bases and J by 5 bases, leaving 17 bases between them. The V gene's germline CDR1 is MNHEY and CDR2 SVGAGI. The CDR3 covers 14 residues. CDR3 amino acids: CASNFREGVTEAFF. The CDR3 coding sequence is TGTGCCAGCAACTTCAGGGAAGGTGTTACTGAAGCTTTCTTT.

This clone came up once. This rearrangement joins TRBV2 to TRBJ2-3; possible D gene TRBD2, 5 bases. This CDR3 is built from 14 residues. CDR1 and CDR2 (germline): SNHLY, FYNNEI. Trimming shortened V by 4 bases and J by 3 bases, and 11 bases separated the two germline ends. CDR3 sequence: CASSATSLTDTQYF. The CDR3 DNA reads TGTGCCAGCAGTGCCACTAGTTTAACAGATACGCAGTATTTT.

Here the CDR3 reads CASSARYSSYEQYF. The CDR3 bases are TGTGCCAGCAGTGCCCGTTACAGCTCCTACGAGCAGTACTTC. The V gene is TRBV6-1, the J gene TRBJ2-7, with D unclear. Per the germline V gene, CDR1 is MNHNS and CDR2 is SASEGT. This CDR3 comprises 14 residues. V was clipped by 4 bases and J by 0 bases, with 10 bases between them.

The chain carries TRBV28 and TRBJ2-3; 8 bases fit TRBD2. J was trimmed by 8 bases and V by 6 bases; bases with no gene match: 22. This CDR3 comprises 18 residues. The germline CDR1 and CDR2 sequences are MDHEN and SYDVKM. The DNA of the CDR3 is TGTGCCAGCAGGCCCTGGGGACTGACTAGCGTCCAAGAGGGTACGCAGTATTTT. Amino acid sequence: CASRPWGLTSVQEGTQYF.

The gene calls are TRBV19 and TRBJ2-1; 11 bases map to TRBD2. CDR1 is LNHDA and CDR2 is SQIVND in the germline V gene (reference sequence). J lost 4 bases, V lost 5 bases, and 19 bases had no gene match. The CDR3 is 20 residues long. CDR3 sequence reads: CASSGGGTSGRPLGYNEQFF. The CDR3 DNA follows: TGTGCCAGTAGTGGTGGGGGAACTAGCGGGAGACCACTCGGGTACAATGAGCAGTTCTTC.

The genes are TRBV11-2 and TRBJ2-7, with 12 nucleotides matching TRBD1. Trimming took 2 bases from V and 6 from J; bases not matched to a gene: 5. The CDR3 covers 15 residues. Looked up from germline, CDR1 is SGHAT and CDR2 is FQNNGV. The CDR3 spells CASSLLGQGASEQYF. CDR3 nucleotides: TGTGCCAGCAGCTTATTGGGACAGGGGGCAAGCGAGCAGTACTTC. The full variable domain, completed using reference TRBV11-2 and TRBJ2-7, is EAGVAQSPRYKIIEKRQSVAFWCNPISGHATLYWYQQILGQGPKLLIQFQNNGVVDDSQLPKDRFSAERLKGVDSTLKIQPAKLEDSAVYLCASSLLGQGASEQYFGPGTRLTVT.

The chain uses TRBV28 and TRBJ2-7, with TRBD2 matching 9 bases. The CDR3 loop spans 18 amino acids. V shed 8 bases, J shed 0 bases, and the junction held 17 bases outside the gene matches. Per germline, CDR1 MDHEN and CDR2 SYDVKM. The CDR3 DNA sequence: TGTGCCAGCCCTCCCGGGGGGCTAGCGGGATCAAGCTCCTACGAGCAGTACTTC. As protein: CASPPGGLAGSSSYEQYF.

The chain couples TRBV6-1 to TRBJ2-1; 8 nucleotides align to TRBD1. V gave up 5 bases and J gave up 5 bases; unmatched junction bases: 8. The CDR3 spans 15 residues. Germline V gene lookup returns CDR1 MNHNS and CDR2 SASEGT. In DNA form, the CDR3 reads TGTGCCAGCAGTAACGGACAGGGTATGAACAATGAGCAGTTCTTC. This codes for CASSNGQGMNNEQFF.

Regarding this clone: Other DNA sequences in the same sample also yield this CDR3. The chain has TRBV10-2 and TRBJ1-1; TRBD1 is a possible D gene (6 bases). CDR3 length equals 12 residues. Trimming shortened V by 6 bases and J by 5 bases, and 10 bases separated the two germline ends. CDR1 is WSHSY and CDR2 is SAAADI in the germline V gene. The CDR3 sequence: CASSRGATEAFF. The CDR3 DNA reads as TGCGCCAGCAGCCGGGGGGCAACTGAAGCTTTCTTT.

V gene TRBV5-4 combines with J gene TRBJ2-4, with TRBD2 matching 7 bases. The germline gives CDR1 SGHNT, CDR2 YYREEE (reference sequence). The J segment lost 3 bases and the V segment lost 9 bases, leaving 3 bases of the junction unmatched. The length of the CDR3 is 12 residues. The CDR3 DNA reads TGTGCCACAACTAGCGTCAAAAACATTCAGTACTTC. The encoded protein is CATTSVKNIQYF.

V gene TRBV10-3 combines with J gene TRBJ2-2; a weak D match, TRBD2 (7 bases). Germline CDR1 and CDR2: ENHRY and SYGVKD. V was clipped by 0 bases and J by 7 bases, with 18 bases between them. The CDR3 has 17 amino acids. CDR3 bases: TGTGCCATCAGTGAGTCTGGGACTACGGGGGCCGACGGGGAGCTGTTTTTT. It is translated as CAISESGTTGADGELFF.

CDR3 sequence reads: CASSQDGGVGHEQYF. DNA for the CDR3: TGCGCCAGCAGCCAAGATGGGGGGGTTGGGCACGAGCAGTACTTC. The rearrangement joins TRBV4-1 to TRBJ2-7, with 7 bases aligning to TRBD2. This CDR3 has 15 residues. Germline-derived CDR1 and CDR2 are MGHRA and YSYEKL. J was trimmed by 5 bases and V by 0 bases; bases with no gene match: 7.